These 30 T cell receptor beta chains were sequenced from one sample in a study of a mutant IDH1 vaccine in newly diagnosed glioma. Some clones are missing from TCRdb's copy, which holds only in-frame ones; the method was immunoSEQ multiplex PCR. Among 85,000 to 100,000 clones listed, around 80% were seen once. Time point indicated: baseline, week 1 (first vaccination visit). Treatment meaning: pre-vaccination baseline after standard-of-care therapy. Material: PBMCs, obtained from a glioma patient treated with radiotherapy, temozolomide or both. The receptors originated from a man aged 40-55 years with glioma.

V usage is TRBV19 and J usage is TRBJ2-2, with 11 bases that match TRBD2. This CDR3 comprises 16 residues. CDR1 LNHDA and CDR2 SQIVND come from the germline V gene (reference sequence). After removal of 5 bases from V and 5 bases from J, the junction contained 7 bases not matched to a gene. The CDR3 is CASSPLAGGGTGELFF. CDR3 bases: TGTGCCAGTAGTCCCCTAGCGGGGGGAGGAACCGGGGAGCTGTTTTTT.

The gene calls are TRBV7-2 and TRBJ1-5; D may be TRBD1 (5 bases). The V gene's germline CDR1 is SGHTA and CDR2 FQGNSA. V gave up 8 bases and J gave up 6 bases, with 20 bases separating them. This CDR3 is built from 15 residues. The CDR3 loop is CASGSGGARGQPQHF. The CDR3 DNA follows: TGTGCCAGCGGCTCCGGCGGGGCACGGGGTCAGCCCCAGCATTTT.

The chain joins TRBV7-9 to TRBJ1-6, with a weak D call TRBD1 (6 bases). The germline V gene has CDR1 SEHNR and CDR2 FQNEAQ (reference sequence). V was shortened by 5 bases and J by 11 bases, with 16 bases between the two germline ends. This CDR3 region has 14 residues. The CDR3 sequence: CASSHGQRFTPLHF. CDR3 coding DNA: TGTGCCAGCAGCCACGGACAGAGATTTACACCCCTCCACTTT.

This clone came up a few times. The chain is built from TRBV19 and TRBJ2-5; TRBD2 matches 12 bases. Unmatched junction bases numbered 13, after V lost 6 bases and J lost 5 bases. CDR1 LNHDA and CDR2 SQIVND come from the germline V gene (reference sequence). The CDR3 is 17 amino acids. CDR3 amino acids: CASRKRLAGEARETQYF. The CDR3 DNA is TGTGCCAGTAGGAAGCGACTAGCGGGGGAAGCACGGGAGACCCAGTACTTC.

The CDR3 nucleotides read TGCGCCAGCAGCCTAGCCCCCTCTGGGGCCAACGTCCTGACTTTC. Translated: CASSLAPSGANVLTF. The genes are TRBV5-1 and TRBJ2-6, with D possibly being TRBD2 (5 bases). Germline CDR1 SGHRS, CDR2 YFSETQ. The CDR3 consists of 15 residues. V was pared by 4 bases and J by 0 bases, with 8 bases between.

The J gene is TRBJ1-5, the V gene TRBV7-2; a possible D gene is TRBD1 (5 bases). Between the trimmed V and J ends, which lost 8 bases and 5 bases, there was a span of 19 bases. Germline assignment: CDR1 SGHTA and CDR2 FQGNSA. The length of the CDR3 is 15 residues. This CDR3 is CASGPGGESHQPQHF. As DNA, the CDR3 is TGTGCCAGCGGCCCAGGAGGGGAGAGCCATCAGCCCCAGCATTTT. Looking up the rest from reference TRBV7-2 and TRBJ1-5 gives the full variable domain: GAGVSQSPSNKVTEKGKDVELRCDPISGHTALYWYRQSLGQGLEFLIYFQGNSAPDKSGLPSDRFSAERTGGSVSTLTIQRTQQEDSAVYLCASGPGGESHQPQHFGDGTRLSIL.

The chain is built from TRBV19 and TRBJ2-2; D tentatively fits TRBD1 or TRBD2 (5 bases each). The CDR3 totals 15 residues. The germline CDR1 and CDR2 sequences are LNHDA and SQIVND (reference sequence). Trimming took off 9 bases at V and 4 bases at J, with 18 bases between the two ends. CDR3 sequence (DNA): TGTGCCAGCGGGGACGGAGCTTCTCTCACCGGGGAGCTGTTTTTT. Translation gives CASGDGASLTGELFF.

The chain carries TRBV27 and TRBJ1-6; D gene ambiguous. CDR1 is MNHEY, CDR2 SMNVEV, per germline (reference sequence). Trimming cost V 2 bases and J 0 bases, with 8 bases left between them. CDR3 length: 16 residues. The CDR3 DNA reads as TGTGCCAGCAGTTTAGCAGGAAGCTCCTATAATTCACCCCTCCACTTT. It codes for CASSLAGSSYNSPLHF.

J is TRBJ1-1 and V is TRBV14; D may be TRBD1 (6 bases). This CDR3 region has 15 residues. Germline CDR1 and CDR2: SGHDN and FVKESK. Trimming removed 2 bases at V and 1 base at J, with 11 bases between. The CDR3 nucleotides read TGTGCCAGCAGCCAATGGGGGGGCGCGAACACTGAAGCTTTCTTT. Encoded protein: CASSQWGGANTEAFF.

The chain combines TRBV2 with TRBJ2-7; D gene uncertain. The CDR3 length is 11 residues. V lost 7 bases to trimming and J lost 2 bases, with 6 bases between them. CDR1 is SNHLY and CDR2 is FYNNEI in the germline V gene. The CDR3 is CASTSAYEQYF. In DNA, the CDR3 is TGTGCCAGCACCAGCGCCTACGAGCAGTACTTC. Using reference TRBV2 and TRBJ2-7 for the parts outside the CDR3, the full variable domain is EPEVTQTPSHQVTQMGQEVILRCVPISNHLYFYWYRQILGQKVEFLVSFYNNEISEKSEIFDDQFSVERPDGSNFTLKIRSTKLEDSAMYFCASTSAYEQYFGPGTRLTVT.

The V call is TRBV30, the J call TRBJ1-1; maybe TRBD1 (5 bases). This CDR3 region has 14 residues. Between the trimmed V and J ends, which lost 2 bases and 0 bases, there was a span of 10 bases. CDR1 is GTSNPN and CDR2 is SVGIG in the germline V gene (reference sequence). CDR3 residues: CAWSLGTVNTEAFF. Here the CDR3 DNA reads TGTGCCTGGAGTCTCGGGACGGTGAACACTGAAGCTTTCTTT.

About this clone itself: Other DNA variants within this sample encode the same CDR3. CDR3 sequence: CASSSTGYEQYF. DNA of the CDR3: TGTGCCAGCAGCTCGACCGGATACGAGCAGTACTTC. The V call is TRBV7-2, the J call TRBJ2-7; D uncertain. The germline gives CDR1 SGHTA, CDR2 FQGNSA. V lost 4 bases, J lost 4 bases, and 8 bases lay in between. The CDR3 runs to 12 residues.

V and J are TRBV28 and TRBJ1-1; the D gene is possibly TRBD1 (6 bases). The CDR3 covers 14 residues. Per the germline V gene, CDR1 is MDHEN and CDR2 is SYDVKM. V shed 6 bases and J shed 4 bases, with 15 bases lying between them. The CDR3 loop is CASSSTGAGTEAFF. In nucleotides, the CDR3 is TGTGCCAGCAGCTCGACAGGCGCCGGCACTGAAGCTTTCTTT.

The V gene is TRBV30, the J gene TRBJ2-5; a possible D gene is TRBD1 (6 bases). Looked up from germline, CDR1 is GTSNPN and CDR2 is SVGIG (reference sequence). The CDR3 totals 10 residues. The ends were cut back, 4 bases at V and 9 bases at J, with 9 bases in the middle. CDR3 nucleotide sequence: TGTGCCTGGAAAAGGGGGTCCCAGTACTTC. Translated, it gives CAWKRGSQYF.

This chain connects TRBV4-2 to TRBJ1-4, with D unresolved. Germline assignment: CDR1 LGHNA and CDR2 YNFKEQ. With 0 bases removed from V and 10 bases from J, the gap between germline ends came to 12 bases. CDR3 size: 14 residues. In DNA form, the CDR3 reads TGTGCCAGCAGCCAAGATCAGAGTATAGGAAAACTGTTTTTT. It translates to CASSQDQSIGKLFF.

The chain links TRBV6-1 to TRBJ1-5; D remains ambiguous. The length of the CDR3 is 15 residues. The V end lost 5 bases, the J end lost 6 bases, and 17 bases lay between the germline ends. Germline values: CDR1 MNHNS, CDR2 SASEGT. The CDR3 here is CASSLSTEGGQPQHF. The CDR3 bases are TGTGCCAGCAGTCTCTCCACAGAGGGCGGTCAGCCCCAGCATTTT.

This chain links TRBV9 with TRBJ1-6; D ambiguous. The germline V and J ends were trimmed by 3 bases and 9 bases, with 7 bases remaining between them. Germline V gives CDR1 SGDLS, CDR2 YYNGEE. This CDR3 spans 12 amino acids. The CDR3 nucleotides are TGTGCCAGCAGCGCCGAGGGTTCACCCCTCCACTTT. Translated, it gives CASSAEGSPLHF.

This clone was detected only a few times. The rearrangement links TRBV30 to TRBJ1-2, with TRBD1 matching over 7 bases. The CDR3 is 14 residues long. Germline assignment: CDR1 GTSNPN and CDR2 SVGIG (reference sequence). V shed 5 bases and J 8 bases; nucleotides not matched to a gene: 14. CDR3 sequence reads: CAWRFLGQASGYTF. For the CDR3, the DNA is TGTGCCTGGCGTTTCCTCGGACAGGCCTCGGGCTACACCTTC.

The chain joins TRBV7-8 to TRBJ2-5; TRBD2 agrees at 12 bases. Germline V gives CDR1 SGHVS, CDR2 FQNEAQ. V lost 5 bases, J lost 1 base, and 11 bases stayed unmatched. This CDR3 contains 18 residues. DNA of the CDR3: TGTGCCAGCAGCCCCTTGACTAGCGGGGGTTCTCTCCAAGAGACCCAGTACTTC. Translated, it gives CASSPLTSGGSLQETQYF.

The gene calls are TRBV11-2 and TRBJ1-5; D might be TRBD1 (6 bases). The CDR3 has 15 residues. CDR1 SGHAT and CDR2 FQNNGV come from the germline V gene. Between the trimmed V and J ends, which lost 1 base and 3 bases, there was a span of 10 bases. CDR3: CASSLGRGDNQPQHF. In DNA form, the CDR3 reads TGTGCCAGCAGCTTAGGCAGGGGCGACAATCAGCCCCAGCATTTT.

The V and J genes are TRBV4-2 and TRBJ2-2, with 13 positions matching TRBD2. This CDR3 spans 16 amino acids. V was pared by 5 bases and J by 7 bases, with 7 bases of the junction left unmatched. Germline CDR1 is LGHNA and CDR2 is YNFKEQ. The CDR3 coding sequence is TGTGCCAGCAGCTTGAAAACTAGCGGGGGGGACGGGGAGCTGTTTTTT. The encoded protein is CASSLKTSGGDGELFF.

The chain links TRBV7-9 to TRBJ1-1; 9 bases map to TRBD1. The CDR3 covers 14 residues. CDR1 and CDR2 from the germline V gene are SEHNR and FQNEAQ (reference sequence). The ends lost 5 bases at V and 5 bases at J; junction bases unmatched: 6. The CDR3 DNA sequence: TGTGCCAGCAGCCGTCCCGGGACAGGGACTGAAGCTTTCTTT. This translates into CASSRPGTGTEAFF.

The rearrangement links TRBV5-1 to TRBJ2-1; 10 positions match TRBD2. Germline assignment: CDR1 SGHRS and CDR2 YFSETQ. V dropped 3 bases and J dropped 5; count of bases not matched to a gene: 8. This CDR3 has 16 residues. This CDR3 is CASSSIGLAANNEQFF. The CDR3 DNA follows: TGCGCCAGCAGCTCGATTGGACTAGCGGCCAACAATGAGCAGTTCTTC.

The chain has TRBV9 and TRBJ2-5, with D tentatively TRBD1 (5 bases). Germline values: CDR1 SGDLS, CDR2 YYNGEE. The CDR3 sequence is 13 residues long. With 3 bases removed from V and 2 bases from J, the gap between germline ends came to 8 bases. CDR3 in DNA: TGTGCCAGCAGCGCCGGACATCAAGAGACCCAGTACTTC. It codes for CASSAGHQETQYF.

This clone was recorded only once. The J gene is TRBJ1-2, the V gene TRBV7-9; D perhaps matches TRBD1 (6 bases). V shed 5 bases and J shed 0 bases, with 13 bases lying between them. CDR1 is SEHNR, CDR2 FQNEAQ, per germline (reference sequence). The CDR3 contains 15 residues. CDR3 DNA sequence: TGTGCCAGCAGCCCTCCCGGGGGCTCTAACTATGGCTACACCTTC. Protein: CASSPPGGSNYGYTF.

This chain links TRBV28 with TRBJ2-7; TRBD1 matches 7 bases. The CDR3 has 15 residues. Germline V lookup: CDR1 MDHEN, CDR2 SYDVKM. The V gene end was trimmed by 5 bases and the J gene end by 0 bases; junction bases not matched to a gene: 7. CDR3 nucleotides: TGTGCCAGCAGTCCAATTGACAGGGACTCCTACGAGCAGTACTTC. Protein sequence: CASSPIDRDSYEQYF.

CDR3 sequence reads: CASSYGGDYGYTF. The CDR3 DNA sequence: TGTGCCAGCAGCTACGGGGGGGACTATGGCTACACCTTC. V is TRBV7-6 and J is TRBJ1-2, with a tentative D call TRBD1 (5 bases). CDR1 is SGHVS and CDR2 is FNYEAQ in the germline V gene. The V and J ends lost 4 bases and 3 bases respectively, with 9 bases between them. The CDR3 consists of 13 residues.

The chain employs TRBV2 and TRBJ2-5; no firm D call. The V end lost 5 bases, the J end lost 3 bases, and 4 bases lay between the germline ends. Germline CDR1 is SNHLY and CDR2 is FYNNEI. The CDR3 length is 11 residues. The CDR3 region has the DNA TGTGCCAGCAGTCTAGAAGAGACCCAGTACTTC. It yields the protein CASSLEETQYF.

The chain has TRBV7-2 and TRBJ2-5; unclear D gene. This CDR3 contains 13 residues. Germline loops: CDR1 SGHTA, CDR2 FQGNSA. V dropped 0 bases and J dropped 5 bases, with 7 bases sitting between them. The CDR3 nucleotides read TGTGCCAGCAGCTTAGCGGGGTTCGAGACCCAGTACTTC. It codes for CASSLAGFETQYF.

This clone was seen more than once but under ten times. The CDR3 sequence: CASSLERDEKLFF. The DNA for the CDR3 is TGCGCCAGCAGCTTGGAGCGGGATGAAAAACTGTTTTTT. This chain joins TRBV5-1 and TRBJ1-4; D unresolved. Germline assignment: CDR1 SGHRS and CDR2 YFSETQ. CDR3 size: 13 residues. Trimming took off 0 bases at V and 6 bases at J, with 6 bases between the two ends.